Listed here are 32 T cell receptor beta chains from one sample, sequenced in a study of cytomegalovirus exposure and HLA in healthy donors. With 60 Vbeta and 13 Jbeta primers, the PCR was carried out. Profiling relied on immunoSEQ multiplex PCR, and the TCRdb table lists in-frame clones only, not all of them. Of 150,000 to 200,000 clones listed, about three quarters are singletons. The sequenced sample consisted of PBMCs. The receptors originated from a young man in good health and CMV-seronegative.

The gene calls are TRBV28 and TRBJ2-7; D perhaps matches TRBD2 (6 bases). Germline-derived CDR1 and CDR2 are MDHEN and SYDVKM. This CDR3 has 11 amino acids. The V end was cut by 3 bases, the J end by 13 bases, with 13 bases between. The CDR3 sequence: CASSFGGKSYF. For the CDR3, the DNA is TGTGCCAGCAGTTTTGGGGGGAAAAGCTACTTC.

The chain recombines TRBV11-3 with TRBJ2-7; D perhaps matches TRBD2 (7 bases). Germline CDR1 SGHNT, CDR2 YENEEA. V lost 3 bases and J 2 bases, leaving 14 bases between the germline ends. The CDR3 length is 15 residues. CDR3 sequence reads: CASSFRGAGPYEQYF. As DNA, the CDR3 is TGTGCCAGCAGCTTTCGGGGGGCAGGACCCTACGAGCAGTACTTC.

The rearrangement uses TRBV5-4 and TRBJ2-7; 8 bases line up with TRBD2. With 0 bases clipped from V and 1 base from J, the junction kept 9 bases outside the gene matches. Germline-derived CDR1 and CDR2 are SGHNT and YYREEE (reference sequence). This CDR3 contains 17 residues. CDR3 protein: CASSLGSGGRWSYEQYF. As DNA, the CDR3 is TGTGCCAGCAGCTTGGGGTCGGGGGGGCGCTGGTCCTACGAGCAGTACTTC.

This clone was counted a few times. The CDR3, as DNA: TGTGCCAGCAGACGGGCGGGTGAGCAGTTCTTC. It encodes CASRRAGEQFF. The chain recombines TRBV28 with TRBJ2-1; D might be TRBD2 (5 bases). Germline CDR1 MDHEN, CDR2 SYDVKM. Trimming removed 6 bases at V and 9 bases at J, with 9 bases between. The CDR3 length is 11 residues.

This clone was detected a few times. The rearrangement links TRBV6-6 to TRBJ1-2, with D possibly being TRBD1 (6 bases). The CDR3 length is 13 residues. Germline V gene data show CDR1 as MNHNY and CDR2 as SVGAGI (reference sequence). The V end was cut by 5 bases, the J end by 4 bases, with 11 bases between. The CDR3 nucleotides read TGTGCCAGCAGTCCTGGGGGCCCCTATGGCTACACCTTC. Its translation: CASSPGGPYGYTF.

The V call is TRBV7-9, the J call TRBJ1-5, with D possibly matching TRBD1 (5 bases). Germline V gene lookup returns CDR1 SEHNR and CDR2 FQNEAQ (reference sequence). CDR3 length: 14 amino acids. Trimming pared 1 base from V and 7 bases from J, leaving 11 bases between. CDR3 sequence: CASSLGGGRQPQHF. The CDR3 nucleotides read TGTGCCAGCAGCTTAGGGGGGGGGAGACAGCCCCAGCATTTT.

V gene TRBV5-5 combines with J gene TRBJ1-4; 9 bases are shared with TRBD1. The CDR3 has 15 residues. The ends lost 3 bases at V and 8 bases at J; junction bases unmatched: 8. Germline V gives CDR1 SGHKS, CDR2 YYEKEE (reference sequence). The CDR3 sequence is CASSSGQGRGEKLFF. CDR3 DNA sequence: TGTGCCAGCAGCTCGGGACAGGGTAGAGGGGAAAAACTGTTTTTT.

The CDR3 spells CASSSWDNGNTIYF. The CDR3 bases are TGTGCCAGCAGCTCTTGGGACAACGGAAACACCATATATTTT. The chain uses TRBV7-9 and TRBJ1-3, with D possibly being TRBD1 (6 bases). With 4 bases removed from V and 4 bases from J, the gap between germline ends came to 11 bases. CDR1 is SEHNR and CDR2 is FQNEAQ in the germline V gene (reference sequence). This CDR3 contains 14 residues.

In this sample, this clone turned up a few times. The chain carries TRBV2 and TRBJ2-1; no reliable D call. V lost 4 bases, J lost 1 base, and 11 bases lay in between. CDR1 and CDR2 (germline): SNHLY, FYNNEI. This CDR3 is 15 amino acids long. The CDR3 loop is CASSGYKISYNEQFF. The DNA of the CDR3 is TGTGCCAGCAGTGGGTACAAGATTTCCTACAATGAGCAGTTCTTC.

The CDR3 DNA reads TGTGCCAGCAGCCCGGGGGGAGGTGAAGCTTTCTTT. Translating it yields CASSPGGGEAFF. This chain connects TRBV5-6 to TRBJ1-1; tentative D call: TRBD1 (5 bases). Germline CDR1 and CDR2: SGHDT and YYEEEE. The V gene lost 4 bases and the J gene lost 7 bases, with 11 bases spanning the gap. This CDR3 is built from 12 residues.

The rearrangement uses TRBV6-1 and TRBJ2-6; the match to TRBD2 covers 7 bases. Germline V gives CDR1 MNHNS, CDR2 SASEGT. The V segment lost 3 bases and the J segment 4 bases; nucleotides outside the gene matches: 3. The CDR3 loop spans 15 amino acids. CDR3 bases: TGTGCCAGCAGTGACGGGAGGCCCGGGGCCAACGTCCTGACTTTC. Translating gives CASSDGRPGANVLTF.

CDR3 sequence reads: CSVLGQLYEQYF. Written as DNA, the CDR3 is TGCAGCGTCCTGGGACAGCTCTACGAGCAGTACTTC. This chain links TRBV29-1 with TRBJ2-7, with 7 bases lining up with TRBD1. CDR1 is SQVTM, CDR2 ANQGSEA, per germline. The CDR3 sequence is 12 residues long. Trimming at V came to 6 bases and at J to 3 bases, leaving 5 bases not matched to a gene.

The rearrangement links TRBV7-3 to TRBJ2-2; D is possibly TRBD1 (5 bases). CDR1 SGHTA and CDR2 FQGTGA come from the germline V gene. The CDR3 has 15 amino acids. V was trimmed by 3 bases and J by 2 bases, leaving 10 bases between them. CDR3 coding DNA: TGTGCCAGCAGCTTTGATACAGGAAACACCGGGGAGCTGTTTTTT. Its translation: CASSFDTGNTGELFF. Using reference TRBV7-3 and TRBJ2-2 for the parts outside the CDR3, the full variable domain is GAGVSQTPSNKVTEKGKYVELRCDPISGHTALYWYRQSLGQGPEFLIYFQGTGAADDSGLPNDRFFAVRPEGSVSTLKIQRTERGDSAVYLCASSFDTGNTGELFFGEGSRLTVL.

The chain joins TRBV12-5 to TRBJ2-3; 10 nucleotides match TRBD2. Germline CDR1 and CDR2: LGHNT and FRNRAP. This CDR3 comprises 16 residues. Trimming at V came to 0 bases and at J to 2 bases, leaving 2 bases not matched to a gene. The CDR3 loop is CASGLVSGGTTDTQYF. The CDR3 DNA sequence: TGTGCTAGTGGTTTGGTTAGCGGGGGGACCACAGATACGCAGTATTTT. Based on the CDR3 plus reference TRBV12-5 and TRBJ2-3, the full variable domain is DARVTQTPRHKVTEMGQEVTMRCQPILGHNTVFWYRQTMMQGLELLAYFRNRAPLDDSGMPKDRFSAEMPDATLATLKIQPSEPRDSAVYFCASGLVSGGTTDTQYFGPGTRLTVL.

This rearrangement joins TRBV13 to TRBJ2-2, with 10 bases identical to TRBD2. Germline assignment: CDR1 PRHDT and CDR2 FYEKMQ (reference sequence). This CDR3 has 17 amino acids. Trimming at V came to 4 bases and at J to 6 bases, leaving 11 bases not matched to a gene. CDR3 sequence reads: CASSSPFASGSSGELFF. In nucleotides, the CDR3 is TGTGCCAGCAGCTCCCCTTTCGCTAGCGGGAGCTCCGGGGAGCTGTTTTTT.

This chain's CDR3 is CASSLLGRETQYF. As DNA, the CDR3 is TGTGCCAGCAGTTTGCTTGGGAGGGAGACCCAGTACTTC. This sequence joins TRBV27 and TRBJ2-5, with D possibly being TRBD2 (6 bases). V was clipped by 3 bases and J by 5 bases, with 10 bases between them. Germline values: CDR1 MNHEY, CDR2 SMNVEV (reference sequence). This CDR3 region has 13 residues.

The J gene is TRBJ1-1, the V gene TRBV4-1; D is perhaps TRBD1 (5 bases). Germline V gene sequence: CDR1 MGHRA, CDR2 YSYEKL. This CDR3 is built from 18 residues. The V and J ends lost 2 bases and 4 bases respectively, with 23 bases between them. DNA of the CDR3: TGCGCCAGCAGCCAACCTCAGGGAAGGGTTGGGGTCGGCACTGAAGCTTTCTTT. Encoded protein: CASSQPQGRVGVGTEAFF.

The gene calls are TRBV6-1 and TRBJ1-5; 9 bases are a match to TRBD1. This CDR3 spans 15 amino acids. Germline-derived CDR1 and CDR2 are MNHNS and SASEGT. V was clipped by 5 bases and J by 4 bases; unmatched bases: 6. The CDR3, as DNA: TGTGCCAGCAGTCCGGGACAGGGCGCTAATCAGCCCCAGCATTTT. Its protein product is CASSPGQGANQPQHF.

The chain has TRBV6-5 and TRBJ1-2; D uncertain. Looked up from germline, CDR1 is MNHEY and CDR2 is SVGAGI. Trimming cost V 2 bases and J 2 bases, with 9 bases left between them. CDR3 length equals 14 residues. The CDR3 spells CASSYTGINYGYTF. CDR3 in DNA: TGTGCCAGCAGTTACACGGGGATAAACTATGGCTACACCTTC.

This rearrangement joins TRBV19 to TRBJ1-6; D is unclear. From germline, CDR1 is LNHDA and CDR2 SQIVND (reference sequence). There are 14 residues in the CDR3. V gave up 2 bases and J gave up 9 bases, with 11 bases separating them. CDR3 sequence (DNA): TGTGCCAGTAGTATATTAGACATCCGTTCACCCCTCCACTTT. It encodes CASSILDIRSPLHF.

CDR3 sequence (DNA): TGTGCCAGTAGCCTTAGCGGGGCCTCCTACGAGCAGTACTTC. It yields the protein CASSLSGASYEQYF. The chain carries TRBV19 and TRBJ2-7, with 8 bases that match TRBD2. Germline CDR1 reads LNHDA; CDR2 reads SQIVND (reference sequence). The CDR3 runs to 14 residues. Germline trimming cut 6 bases from V and 0 bases from J; bases unmatched to any gene: 4. Combining the CDR3 with reference TRBV19 and TRBJ2-7 gives the whole variable domain DGGITQSPKYLFRKEGQNVTLSCEQNLNHDAMYWYRQDPGQGLRLIYYSQIVNDFQKGDIAEGYSVSREKKESFPLTVTSAQKNPTAFYLCASSLSGASYEQYFGPGTRLTVT.

The genes are TRBV30 and TRBJ2-5; TRBD2 matches 7 bases. The DNA end is more similar to TRBJ2-7, so the J call may be wrong. This CDR3 spans 15 amino acids. The germline V gene encodes CDR1 GTSNPN and CDR2 SVGIG (reference sequence). The CDR3: CAWSVVAGASYEQYF. The CDR3 nucleotides are TGTGCCTGGAGTGTAGTGGCGGGAGCCTCCTACGAGCAGTACTTC.

The chain uses TRBV29-1 and TRBJ2-5; 8 bases agree with TRBD2. The J call may not be correct, given that the DNA end is closer to TRBJ2-7. The CDR3 covers 17 residues. Germline CDR1 and CDR2: SQVTM and ANQGSEA. This CDR3 reads CSVERGLAGIISYEQYF. The CDR3 DNA is TGCAGCGTTGAAAGGGGTTTAGCGGGGATCATCTCCTACGAGCAGTACTTC.

This chain uses TRBV2 with TRBJ1-2, with 9 bases lining up with TRBD1. In germline, CDR1 is SNHLY, CDR2 FYNNEI. Trimming at V came to 6 bases and at J to 5 bases, leaving 13 bases not matched to a gene. The CDR3 is 16 residues long. The CDR3: CASREVDRGSLYGYTF. DNA for the CDR3: TGTGCCAGCAGAGAGGTTGACAGGGGGAGCCTATATGGCTACACCTTC. The whole variable domain, remainder taken from reference TRBV2 and TRBJ1-2, is EPEVTQTPSHQVTQMGQEVILRCVPISNHLYFYWYRQILGQKVEFLVSFYNNEISEKSEIFDDQFSVERPDGSNFTLKIRSTKLEDSAMYFCASREVDRGSLYGYTFGSGTRLTVV.

This rearrangement joins TRBV27 to TRBJ2-7, with TRBD1 as a possible D gene (5 bases). Looked up from germline, CDR1 is MNHEY and CDR2 is SMNVEV (reference sequence). The CDR3 runs to 13 residues. V lost 8 bases to trimming and J lost 0 bases, with 11 bases between them. CDR3 nucleotide sequence: TGTGCCAGCCAAGACAGCCTCTCCTACGAGCAGTACTTC. This codes for CASQDSLSYEQYF.

The chain is built from TRBV5-1 and TRBJ1-4; TRBD1 aligns across 10 bases. J was trimmed by 11 bases and V by 4 bases; bases with no gene match: 17. Germline V lookup: CDR1 SGHRS, CDR2 YFSETQ. CDR3 length equals 17 residues. CDR3 sequence: CASSMDRDRGARGKLFF. The CDR3 coding sequence is TGCGCCAGCAGCATGGATCGGGACAGGGGTGCCCGGGGGAAACTGTTTTTT.

The chain recombines TRBV7-9 with TRBJ2-1; 7 bases fit TRBD1. Per germline, CDR1 SEHNR and CDR2 FQNEAQ (reference sequence). The V gene end was trimmed by 3 bases and the J gene end by 4 bases; junction bases not matched to a gene: 6. The CDR3 loop spans 15 amino acids. Here the CDR3 reads CASSFGTVRYNEQFF. The CDR3 region has the DNA TGTGCCAGCAGCTTTGGGACAGTTAGATACAATGAGCAGTTCTTC.

The genes are TRBV29-1 and TRBJ2-2; 7 bases fit TRBD1. V lost 5 bases to trimming and J lost 4 bases; unmatched junction nucleotides: 10. The germline V gene encodes CDR1 SQVTM and CDR2 ANQGSEA. The CDR3 covers 15 residues. The CDR3 DNA sequence: TGCAGCGTTCCAGCACCGACAGGGATCACCGGGGAGCTGTTTTTT. Protein: CSVPAPTGITGELFF.

The chain is built from TRBV7-3 and TRBJ2-1; D call uncertain. This CDR3 is built from 15 residues. The germline gives CDR1 SGHTA, CDR2 FQGTGA. V was clipped by 3 bases and J by 8 bases, with 17 bases between them. The CDR3 nucleotides read TGTGCCAGCAGCTTGACTCCCCCTCCCTGGGATGAGCAGTTCTTC. It yields the protein CASSLTPPPWDEQFF.

J is TRBJ2-7 and V is TRBV11-1; 7 nucleotides match TRBD2. Per the germline V gene, CDR1 is SGHAT and CDR2 is FQDESV (reference sequence). V was pared by 4 bases and J by 4 bases, with 1 base of the junction left unmatched. The CDR3 contains 12 residues. DNA of the CDR3: TGTGCCAGCAGCTCCGGGGGGTACGAGCAGTACTTC. This encodes CASSSGGYEQYF.

The J gene is TRBJ2-7, the V gene TRBV10-2, with D tentatively TRBD2 (6 bases). V lost 0 bases and J 3 bases, leaving 9 bases between the germline ends. The CDR3 is 14 residues long. Germline V gene sequence: CDR1 WSHSY, CDR2 SAAADI. DNA for the CDR3: TGCGCCAGCAGTGAGTCGGCGGGAAACTACGAGCAGTACTTC. As protein: CASSESAGNYEQYF.

This chain links TRBV30 with TRBJ1-3; TRBD1 aligns across 8 bases. CDR3 size: 17 residues. Germline CDR1 reads GTSNPN; CDR2 reads SVGIG (reference sequence). V trimming: 0 bases; J trimming: 0 bases; junction bases outside the gene matches: 7. CDR3 sequence (DNA): TGTGCCTGGAGTGTACCTCGGACAGGGAGCTCTGGAAACACCATATATTTT. It codes for CAWSVPRTGSSGNTIYF.